This TCR beta chain was recovered during a study of cytomegalovirus exposure and HLA in healthy donors. 13 Jbeta primers and 60 Vbeta primers were used for the PCR. Produced via immunoSEQ multiplex PCR; TCRdb's table is partial and in-frame only. The table records over 130,000 clones, approximately 84% of them present only once. The V end was cut by 4 bases, the J end by 5 bases, with 20 bases between. This CDR3 contains 16 residues. Germline V lookup: CDR1 SGHTA, CDR2 FQGTGA. The sample consisted of PBMCs. The TCR sequence derives from a man in his thirties or forties in good health and CMV-seropositive. The rearrangement links TRBV7-3 to TRBJ1-1, with D tentatively TRBD1 (5 bases). The CDR3 is CASSSTGQGGGTEAFF. CDR3 nucleotides: TGTGCCAGCAGCTCTACCGGGCAGGGAGGCGGGACTGAAGCTTTCTTT. The variable domain in full, completed from reference TRBV7-3 and TRBJ1-1, reads GAGVSQTPSNKVTEKGKYVELRCDPISGHTALYWYRQSLGQGPEFLIYFQGTGAADDSGLPNDRFFAVRPEGSVSTLKIQRTERGDSAVYLCASSSTGQGGGTEAFFGQGTRLTVV.